Below, 32 T cell receptor beta chains from the same sample are listed, as sequenced in a study of vaccination and CD4 T cells after COVID-19. Treatment in this sample: approximately 9-day PBMC culture with coronavirus spike peptide pools or control peptides (ViraFEST assay). Sequence data for DNA of cultured CD4+ T cells were generated by the Oncomine TCR Beta short-read assay. TCRdb reprocessed the PCR reads with MiXCR, giving one entry per CDR3 protein. The table lists around 20,000 distinct CDR3 sequences, around two fifths of them singletons. Their antigens remain unidentified. Material for sequencing was CD4+ T cells from blood, cultured in vitro. These receptors all stem from a human donor who had recovered from COVID-19.

J is TRBJ2-2 and V is TRBV24-1; 9 bases match TRBD1. This CDR3 region has 15 residues. Germline V CDR1 and CDR2: KGHDR, SFDVKD. V shed 7 bases, J shed 6 bases, and the junction held 8 bases outside the gene matches. The CDR3 region has the DNA TGTGCCACCAGGGCTAGGACAGGGGAGGCCGGGGAGCTGTTTTTT. This encodes CATRARTGEAGELFF.

The V call is TRBV4-3, the J call TRBJ2-6; D remains unclear. Trimming left V 0 bases short and J 0 bases short, with 6 bases between. The CDR3 extends over 16 amino acids. Germline-derived CDR1 and CDR2 are LGHNA and YSLEER. The CDR3 sequence: CASSQESSSGANVLTF. DNA of the CDR3: TGCGCCAGCAGCCAAGAAAGCAGCTCTGGGGCCAACGTCCTGACTTTC.

This clonotype was seen a handful of times. This chain connects TRBV19 to TRBJ2-2, with unresolved D. Germline loops: CDR1 LNHDA, CDR2 SQIVND (reference sequence). The CDR3 runs 14 residues. V was pared by 3 bases and J by 8 bases, with 13 bases between. CDR3 bases: TGTGCCAGTAGTATGGACCGCTCTACTGGGGAGCTGTTTTTT. Amino acid sequence: CASSMDRSTGELFF.

This chain connects TRBV24-1 to TRBJ2-3; 7 nucleotides match TRBD2. Looked up from germline, CDR1 is KGHDR and CDR2 is SFDVKD. The CDR3 length is 16 residues. Unmatched junction bases numbered 6, after V lost 4 bases and J lost 0 bases. The CDR3, as DNA: TGTGCCACCAGTGACTACGGTAGCGGGAGCACAGATACGCAGTATTTT. It specifies CATSDYGSGSTDTQYF.

This chain connects TRBV24-1 to TRBJ2-5; 9 nucleotides align to TRBD1. This CDR3 comprises 16 residues. Germline V CDR1 and CDR2: KGHDR, SFDVKD. V trimming: 4 bases; J trimming: 1 base; junction bases outside the gene matches: 6. CDR3 in amino acids: CATSETRDRVQETQYF. The CDR3 DNA reads as TGTGCCACCAGTGAAACAAGGGACAGGGTCCAAGAGACCCAGTACTTC.

This chain joins TRBV27 and TRBJ2-7; 10 nucleotides align to TRBD1. The trim removed 1 base at V and 5 bases at J, leaving 5 bases unmatched. The CDR3 extends over 15 amino acids. The V gene's germline CDR1 is MNHEY and CDR2 SMNVEV (reference sequence). CDR3 DNA sequence: TGTGCCAGCAGTTTATACCCGGGACAGGGGAACGAGCAGTACTTC. This gives the protein CASSLYPGQGNEQYF.

This clonotype has a handful of counts. The rearrangement links TRBV6-5 to TRBJ1-2; 7 bases match TRBD1. With V trimmed by 2 bases and J by 4 bases, 13 bases remained unmatched. Germline-derived CDR1 and CDR2 are MNHEY and SVGAGI. The CDR3 runs to 17 residues. The CDR3 DNA reads as TGTGCCAGCAGTTACGCCGGACAGGTCCCAGGGCGCTATGGCTACACCTTC. It encodes CASSYAGQVPGRYGYTF.

This chain joins TRBV20-1 and TRBJ1-4; D is uncertain. Between the trimmed V and J ends, which lost 6 bases and 4 bases, there was a span of 9 bases. Germline CDR1 reads DFQATT; CDR2 reads SNEGSKA (reference sequence). The CDR3 sequence is 12 residues long. The CDR3 is CSAGKNNEKLFF. DNA of the CDR3: TGCAGTGCCGGGAAGAATAATGAAAAACTGTTTTTT.

V usage is TRBV29-1 and J usage is TRBJ1-4, with 8 bases identical to TRBD1. V lost 5 bases to trimming and J lost 8 bases; unmatched junction nucleotides: 4. The CDR3 totals 12 residues. Looked up from germline, CDR1 is SQVTM and CDR2 is ANQGSEA. CDR3 loop: CSVSQGGEKLFF. Here the CDR3 DNA reads TGCAGCGTTTCACAGGGGGGCGAAAAACTGTTTTTT.

This clonotype was picked up a small number of times. CDR3: CASSFGGQALNQPQHF. The DNA of the CDR3 is TGTGCCAGCAGCTTTGGAGGGCAGGCACTCAATCAGCCCCAGCATTTT. The rearrangement links TRBV7-9 to TRBJ1-5; D uncertain. The CDR3 has 16 residues. CDR1 and CDR2 (germline): SEHNR, FQNEAQ (reference sequence). V gave up 3 bases and J gave up 3 bases, with 15 bases separating them.

A few counts support this clonotype. This rearrangement joins TRBV7-2 to TRBJ1-2, with TRBD1 as a possible D gene (5 bases). This CDR3 spans 14 amino acids. V lost 1 base and J 3 bases, leaving 9 bases between the germline ends. The germline V gene encodes CDR1 SGHTA and CDR2 FQGNSA. In DNA, the CDR3 is TGTGCCAGCAGCTTAGACCCGGGGCACTATGGCTACACCTTC. Its protein product is CASSLDPGHYGYTF. Together with reference TRBV7-2 and TRBJ1-2, the CDR3 gives the full variable domain: GAGVSQSPSNKVTEKGKDVELRCDPISGHTALYWYRQSLGQGLEFLIYFQGNSAPDKSGLPSDRFSAERTGGSVSTLTIQRTQQEDSAVYLCASSLDPGHYGYTFGSGTRLTVV.

This chain connects TRBV12-3 or TRBV12-4 to TRBJ2-1; D is uncertain. Trimming removed 5 bases at V and 0 bases at J, with 8 bases between. CDR3 length: 14 residues. The CDR3 coding sequence is TGTGCCAGCAGTGAGGAAAGCTCCTACAATGAGCAGTTCTTC. Amino acid sequence: CASSEESSYNEQFF.

The V gene is TRBV7-9, the J gene TRBJ2-3, with TRBD2 identical over 10 bases. This CDR3 has 15 residues. Per the germline V gene, CDR1 is SEHNR and CDR2 is FQNEAQ (reference sequence). J gave up 1 base and V 3 bases, and 1 base lay outside the gene matches. The CDR3 is CASSFGLAGTDTQYF. CDR3 DNA sequence: TGTGCCAGCAGCTTTGGACTAGCGGGCACAGATACGCAGTATTTT.

This clonotype was seen more than once but under ten times. The chain carries TRBV7-2 and TRBJ2-3; possible D gene TRBD2, 5 bases. Germline-derived CDR1 and CDR2 are SGHTA and FQGNSA. This CDR3 region has 15 residues. The V gene lost 1 base and the J gene lost 0 bases, with 8 bases spanning the gap. CDR3 nucleotide sequence: TGTGCCAGCAGCTTAGGTGGACTCAGCACAGATACGCAGTATTTT. It codes for CASSLGGLSTDTQYF.

V is TRBV24-1 and J is TRBJ2-7, with D maybe TRBD1 (6 bases). Germline CDR1 is KGHDR and CDR2 is SFDVKD. The length of the CDR3 is 12 residues. V was pared by 9 bases and J by 3 bases, with 11 bases between. Written as DNA, the CDR3 is TGTGCCACCGAGGGGGTGGGCTACGAGCAGTACTTC. This sequence encodes CATEGVGYEQYF.

The chain has TRBV5-1 and TRBJ2-5; 7 bases map to TRBD1. Trimming at V came to 7 bases and at J to 2 bases, leaving 2 bases not matched to a gene. CDR1 is SGHRS and CDR2 is YFSETQ in the germline V gene. The CDR3 loop spans 12 amino acids. The CDR3 sequence: CASWGQQETQYF. The CDR3 nucleotides are TGCGCCAGCTGGGGACAGCAAGAGACCCAGTACTTC.

This clonotype was found a few times. This sequence joins TRBV24-1 and TRBJ1-2, with 8 positions matching TRBD1. Germline V gives CDR1 KGHDR, CDR2 SFDVKD. After removal of 3 bases from V and 2 bases from J, the junction contained 10 bases not matched to a gene. The CDR3 is 17 residues long. The CDR3 DNA reads TGTGCCACCAGTGATATCCCACGACAGGGGAGAAACTATGGCTACACCTTC. Protein product: CATSDIPRQGRNYGYTF.

V usage is TRBV6-2 or TRBV6-3 and J usage is TRBJ1-2, with 7 nucleotides matching TRBD1. Germline V lookup: CDR1 MNHEY, CDR2 SVGEGT. The CDR3 runs 15 residues. Unmatched junction bases numbered 7, after V lost 0 bases and J lost 6 bases. The CDR3 DNA reads TGTGCCAGCAGTTACTCGTGGGACAGAGAAGATGGCTACACCTTC. Protein sequence: CASSYSWDREDGYTF.

The chain carries TRBV20-1 and TRBJ1-2; a possible D gene is TRBD1 (6 bases). CDR1 is DFQATT, CDR2 SNEGSKA, per germline (reference sequence). The CDR3 loop spans 14 amino acids. The germline V and J ends were trimmed by 6 bases and 8 bases, with 22 bases remaining between them. The CDR3 is CSAGSSGEGGGYTF. CDR3 in DNA: TGCAGTGCGGGGTCCTCAGGGGAGGGAGGAGGCTACACCTTC.

This clonotype was seen only a few times. The chain recombines TRBV6-5 with TRBJ1-6; D unresolved. Germline values: CDR1 MNHEY, CDR2 SVGAGI. The V end lost 3 bases, the J end lost 8 bases, and 5 bases lay between the germline ends. This CDR3 spans 12 amino acids. DNA of the CDR3: TGTGCCAGCAGTTATAGAGATTCACCCCTCCACTTT. This translates into CASSYRDSPLHF.

As for this clonotype: Compared with germline, one end of the junction differs, possibly owing to a read error. The chain links TRBV19 to TRBJ1-5, with 10 bases matching TRBD1. Germline V gene lookup returns CDR1 LNHDA and CDR2 SQIVND (reference sequence). The CDR3 sequence is 17 residues long. As DNA, the CDR3 is TGTGCCAGTAGTATCGCATTTGGGGACAGGGGAAATCAACCCCAGCATTTT. Protein product: CASSIAFGDRGNQPQHF.

This chain joins TRBV27 and TRBJ1-6, with TRBD1 identical over 7 bases. This CDR3 contains 15 residues. Looked up from germline, CDR1 is MNHEY and CDR2 is SMNVEV (reference sequence). Losses at the gene ends were 6 bases for V and 8 bases for J; bases not matched to a gene: 10. The CDR3 region has the DNA TGTGCCAGCAGCCAAGGGACAGCAACCTATTCACCCCTCCACTTT. Its translation is CASSQGTATYSPLHF.

This clonotype was observed a few times. The rearrangement links TRBV6-1 to TRBJ1-5, with D tentatively TRBD1 (6 bases). CDR1 is MNHNS, CDR2 SASEGT, per germline. V dropped 2 bases and J dropped 6 bases, with 11 bases sitting between them. This CDR3 has 14 amino acids. CDR3 bases: TGTGCCAGCAGTGAACGGACAGTGGGTCAGCCCCAGCATTTT. This gives the protein CASSERTVGQPQHF.

The V call is TRBV20-1, the J call TRBJ1-2; D is possibly TRBD1 (5 bases). The CDR3 consists of 15 residues. Trimming took 1 base from V and 5 from J, leaving 17 bases between them. Germline V gene data show CDR1 as DFQATT and CDR2 as SNEGSKA (reference sequence). The CDR3 DNA follows: TGCAGTGCTAGAGGTCCGTGGAGGGGATCGTATGGCTACACCTTC. It is translated as CSARGPWRGSYGYTF.

This rearrangement joins TRBV20-1 to TRBJ2-2, with TRBD2 matching 12 bases. Germline CDR1 reads DFQATT; CDR2 reads SNEGSKA (reference sequence). With 0 bases clipped from V and 3 bases from J, the junction kept 5 bases outside the gene matches. This CDR3 is built from 17 residues. The CDR3 here is CSARDLAGGPYTGELFF. The CDR3 coding sequence is TGCAGTGCTAGAGATCTAGCGGGGGGGCCGTACACCGGGGAGCTGTTTTTT.

The chain employs TRBV20-1 and TRBJ2-3, with D hard to call. V was pared by 2 bases and J by 0 bases, with 6 bases between. Germline values: CDR1 DFQATT, CDR2 SNEGSKA (reference sequence). This CDR3 is 13 amino acids long. The CDR3 sequence: CSARQESTDTQYF. The CDR3 DNA sequence: TGCAGTGCTAGACAGGAGAGCACAGATACGCAGTATTTT.

The rearrangement uses TRBV7-2 and TRBJ2-3; 7 nucleotides line up with TRBD2. The CDR3 has 16 residues. Germline V lookup: CDR1 SGHTA, CDR2 FQGNSA. V lost 5 bases, J lost 4 bases, and 12 bases stayed unmatched. The CDR3 is CASSPIPAGRADTQYF. The CDR3 region has the DNA TGTGCCAGCAGCCCAATTCCAGCGGGGCGGGCAGATACGCAGTATTTT.

The rearrangement links TRBV7-2 to TRBJ1-1, with TRBD1 identical over 8 bases. This CDR3 is 13 amino acids long. J was trimmed by 4 bases and V by 3 bases; bases with no gene match: 1. CDR1 SGHTA and CDR2 FQGNSA come from the germline V gene. Here the CDR3 DNA reads TGTGCCAGCAGCTTCAGGGGGCGCACTGAAGCTTTCTTT. Translating it yields CASSFRGRTEAFF.

The rearrangement uses TRBV6-1 and TRBJ1-2; possible D gene TRBD1, 6 bases. Germline lookup yields CDR1 MNHNS and CDR2 SASEGT. CDR3 size: 13 residues. The germline V and J ends were trimmed by 8 bases and 4 bases, with 14 bases remaining between them. In DNA form, the CDR3 reads TGTGCCAGCTACAAGGGGGGCCTCTATGGCTACACCTTC. The encoded protein is CASYKGGLYGYTF.

The CDR3 bases are TGTGCCAGCAGCCTGGGACTAGGGTTCCTTGAGCAGTTCTTC. It encodes CASSLGLGFLEQFF. V usage is TRBV14 and J usage is TRBJ2-1; 8 bases are shared with TRBD2. CDR1 and CDR2 (germline): SGHDN, FVKESK. There are 14 residues in the CDR3. V dropped 4 bases and J dropped 9; count of bases not matched to a gene: 8.

In its sample, this clonotype is medium-sized. The chain has TRBV20-1 and TRBJ1-6; TRBD1 aligns across 7 bases. The V gene end was trimmed by 2 bases and the J gene end by 6 bases; junction bases not matched to a gene: 7. Germline lookup yields CDR1 DFQATT and CDR2 SNEGSKA (reference sequence). This CDR3 has 15 residues. CDR3 residues: CSARPTGTANSPLHF. The DNA for the CDR3 is TGCAGTGCTAGACCCACGGGGACAGCTAATTCACCCCTCCACTTT.

This chain joins TRBV19 and TRBJ2-5, with D possibly being TRBD2 (6 bases). CDR1 LNHDA and CDR2 SQIVND come from the germline V gene (reference sequence). The CDR3 is 13 residues long. The germline V and J ends were trimmed by 9 bases and 4 bases, with 15 bases remaining between them. The CDR3 reads CASGGARGETQYF. CDR3 DNA: TGTGCCAGCGGGGGTGCCCGGGGAGAGACCCAGTACTTC.